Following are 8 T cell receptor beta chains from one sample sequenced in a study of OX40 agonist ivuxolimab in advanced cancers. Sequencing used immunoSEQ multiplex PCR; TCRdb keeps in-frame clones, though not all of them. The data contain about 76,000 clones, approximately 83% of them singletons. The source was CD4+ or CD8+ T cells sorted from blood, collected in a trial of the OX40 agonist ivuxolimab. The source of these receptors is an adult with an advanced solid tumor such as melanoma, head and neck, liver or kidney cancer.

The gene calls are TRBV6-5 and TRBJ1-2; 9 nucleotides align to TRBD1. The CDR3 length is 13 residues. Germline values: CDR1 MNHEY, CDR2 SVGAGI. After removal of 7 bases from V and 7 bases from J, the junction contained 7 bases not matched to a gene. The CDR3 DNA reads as TGTGCCAGCACCCAAGGGACAGGGATTGGCTACACCTTC. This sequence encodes CASTQGTGIGYTF.

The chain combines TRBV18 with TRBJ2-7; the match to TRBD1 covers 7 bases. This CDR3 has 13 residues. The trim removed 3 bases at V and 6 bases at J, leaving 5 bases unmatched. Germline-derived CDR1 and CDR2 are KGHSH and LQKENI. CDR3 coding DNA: TGTGCCAGCTCACCGGGACAGTGGGGCGAGCAGTACTTC. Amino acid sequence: CASSPGQWGEQYF. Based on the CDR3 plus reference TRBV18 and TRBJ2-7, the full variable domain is NAGVMQNPRHLVRRRGQEARLRCSPMKGHSHVYWYRQLPEEGLKFMVYLQKENIIDESGMPKERFSAEFPKEGPSILRIQQVVRGDSAAYFCASSPGQWGEQYFGPGTRLTVT.

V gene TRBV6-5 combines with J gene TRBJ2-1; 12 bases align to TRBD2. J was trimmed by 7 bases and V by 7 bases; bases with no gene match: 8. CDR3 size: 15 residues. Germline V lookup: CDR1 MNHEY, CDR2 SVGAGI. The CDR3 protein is CASTLTSGGFNEQFF. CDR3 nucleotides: TGTGCCAGCACCCTGACTAGCGGGGGATTTAATGAGCAGTTCTTC.

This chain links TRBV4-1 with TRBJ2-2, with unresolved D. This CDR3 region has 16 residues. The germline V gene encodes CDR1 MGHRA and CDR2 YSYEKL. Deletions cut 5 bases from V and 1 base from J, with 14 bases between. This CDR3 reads CASSDLGLRNTGELFF. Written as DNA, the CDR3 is TGCGCCAGCAGCGATTTAGGGCTTAGGAACACCGGGGAGCTGTTTTTT.

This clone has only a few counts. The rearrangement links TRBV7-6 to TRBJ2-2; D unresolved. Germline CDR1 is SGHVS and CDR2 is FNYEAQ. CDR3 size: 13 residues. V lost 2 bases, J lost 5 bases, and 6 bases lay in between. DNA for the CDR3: TGTGCCAGCAGCTTAAAGCAGACCGGGGAGCTGTTTTTT. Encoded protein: CASSLKQTGELFF.

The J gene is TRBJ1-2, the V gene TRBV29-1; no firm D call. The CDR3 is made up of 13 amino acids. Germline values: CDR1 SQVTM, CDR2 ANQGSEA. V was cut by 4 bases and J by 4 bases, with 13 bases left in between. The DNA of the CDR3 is TGCAGCGTTGTCATAGCAGATCCCTATGGCTACACCTTC. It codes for CSVVIADPYGYTF.

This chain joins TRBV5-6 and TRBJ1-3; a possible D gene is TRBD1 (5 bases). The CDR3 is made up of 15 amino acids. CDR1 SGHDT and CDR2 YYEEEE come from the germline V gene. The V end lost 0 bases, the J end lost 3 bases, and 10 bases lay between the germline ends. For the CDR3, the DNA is TGTGCCAGCAGCTTGGCTTGGGGGAATGGAAACACCATATATTTT. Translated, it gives CASSLAWGNGNTIYF.

The CDR3 region has the DNA TGTGCCATCAGCCACCGGACTAGCGGGAGCATCTCCCCCGAGCAGTACTTC. Encoded protein: CAISHRTSGSISPEQYF. J is TRBJ2-7 and V is TRBV10-3; 13 positions agree with TRBD2. The ends lost 6 bases at V and 6 bases at J; junction bases unmatched: 14. Per the germline V gene, CDR1 is ENHRY and CDR2 is SYGVKD. This CDR3 has 17 residues.